The source of this T cell receptor beta chain is a study of blood T cell repertoires in COVID-19. Study details: Samples representing acute and convalescent COVID-19 were sourced from the United States, Italy and Spain.

The germline V gene encodes CDR1 SGHTS and CDR2 YDEGEE. The CDR3 totals 15 residues. V gave up 2 bases and J gave up 2 bases, with 11 bases separating them. Profiling relied on immunoSEQ multiplex PCR, and the TCRdb table lists in-frame clones only, not all of them. The sample records fewer than 300,000 clones, 85% to 90% being singletons. The sequenced material came from PBMCs or T cells enriched from blood (not recorded which). The chain uses TRBV5-8 and TRBJ1-5, with D perhaps matching TRBD1 (6 bases). The TCR sequence derives from a man younger than 35 who had recovered from COVID-19. CDR3 sequence (DNA): TGTGCCAGCAGCTTCAGGGGTCGGGGCAATCAGCCCCAGCATTTT. This translates into CASSFRGRGNQPQHF.